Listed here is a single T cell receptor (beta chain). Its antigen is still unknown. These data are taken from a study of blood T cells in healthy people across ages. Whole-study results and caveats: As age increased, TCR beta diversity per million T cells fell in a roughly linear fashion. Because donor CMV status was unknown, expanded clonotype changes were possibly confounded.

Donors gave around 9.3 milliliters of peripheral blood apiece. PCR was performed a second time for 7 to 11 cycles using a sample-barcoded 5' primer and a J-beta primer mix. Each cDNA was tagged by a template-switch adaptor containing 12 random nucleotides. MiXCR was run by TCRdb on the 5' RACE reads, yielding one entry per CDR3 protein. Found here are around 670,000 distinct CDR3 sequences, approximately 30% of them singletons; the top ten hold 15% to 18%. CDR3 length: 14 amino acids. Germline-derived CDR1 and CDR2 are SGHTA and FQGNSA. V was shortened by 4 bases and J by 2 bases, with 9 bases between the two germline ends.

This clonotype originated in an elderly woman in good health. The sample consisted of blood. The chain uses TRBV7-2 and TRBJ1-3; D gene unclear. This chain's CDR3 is CASSSGLAGNTIYF. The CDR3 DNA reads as TGTGCCAGCAGCTCAGGTCTGGCTGGAAACACCATATATTTT.